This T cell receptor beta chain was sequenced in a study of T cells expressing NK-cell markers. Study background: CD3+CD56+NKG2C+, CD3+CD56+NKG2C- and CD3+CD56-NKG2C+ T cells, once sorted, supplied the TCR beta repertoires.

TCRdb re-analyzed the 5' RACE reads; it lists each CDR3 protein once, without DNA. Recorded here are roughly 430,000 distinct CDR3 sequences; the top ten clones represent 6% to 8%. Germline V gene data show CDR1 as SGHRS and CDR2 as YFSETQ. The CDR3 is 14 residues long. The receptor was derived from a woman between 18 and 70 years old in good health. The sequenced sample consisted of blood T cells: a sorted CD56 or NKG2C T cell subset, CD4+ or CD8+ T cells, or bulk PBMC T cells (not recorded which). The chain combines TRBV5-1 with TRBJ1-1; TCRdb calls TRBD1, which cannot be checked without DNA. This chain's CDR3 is CASSFDPGPLPRFF.